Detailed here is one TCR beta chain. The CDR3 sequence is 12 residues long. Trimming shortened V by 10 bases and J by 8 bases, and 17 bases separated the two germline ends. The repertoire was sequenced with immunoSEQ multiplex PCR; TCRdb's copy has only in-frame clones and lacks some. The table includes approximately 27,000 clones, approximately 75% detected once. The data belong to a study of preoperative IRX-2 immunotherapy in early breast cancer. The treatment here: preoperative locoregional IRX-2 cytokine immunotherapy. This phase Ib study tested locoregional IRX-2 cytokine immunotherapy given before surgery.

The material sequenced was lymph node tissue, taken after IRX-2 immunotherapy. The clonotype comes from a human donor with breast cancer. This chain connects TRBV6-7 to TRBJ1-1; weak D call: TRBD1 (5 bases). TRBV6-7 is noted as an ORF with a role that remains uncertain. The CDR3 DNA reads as TGTGCCATCCGGGAGGGGCCTTCCGAAGCTTTCTTT. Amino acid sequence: CAIREGPSEAFF.